These 30 T cell receptor beta chains share one sample of origin, sequenced in a study of immune evolution from preneoplasia to lung adenocarcinoma. Repertoires were generated with immunoSEQ multiplex PCR, while TCRdb's copy carries only in-frame clones and drops some. Of 3,500 to 4,500 clones listed, around nine tenths are singletons. Sequencing was carried out using FFPE minimally invasive lung adenocarcinoma tissue. The receptor source for this set is an older donor with lung adenocarcinoma.

The CDR3 DNA follows: TGTGCCAGCAGCCAAGGACTAGCGGGACCCTACGAGCAGTACTTC. As protein: CASSQGLAGPYEQYF. The chain links TRBV7-2 to TRBJ2-7, with 12 bases identical to TRBD2. Germline CDR1 is SGHTA and CDR2 is FQGNSA. Unmatched junction bases numbered 4, after V lost 5 bases and J lost 2 bases. This CDR3 has 15 residues.

The rearrangement links TRBV5-1 to TRBJ2-6; no clear D gene. CDR1 is SGHRS, CDR2 YFSETQ, per germline. Deletions cut 1 base from V and 0 bases from J, with 5 bases between. The CDR3 runs 15 residues. The CDR3, as DNA: TGCGCCAGCAGCTTGAGTGGCTCTGGGGCCAACGTCCTGACTTTC. This gives the protein CASSLSGSGANVLTF.

The chain is built from TRBV11-3 and TRBJ2-7, with a tentative D call TRBD1 (6 bases). The CDR3 runs to 15 residues. Germline CDR1 and CDR2: SGHNT and YENEEA. V dropped 1 base and J dropped 2 bases, with 12 bases sitting between them. CDR3: CASSLGAGAAYEQYF. In nucleotides, the CDR3 is TGTGCCAGCAGCTTAGGTGCAGGGGCGGCCTACGAGCAGTACTTC.

V is TRBV11-2 and J is TRBJ1-2; tentatively, D is TRBD1 (6 bases). CDR3 length equals 15 residues. Trimming took off 1 base at V and 4 bases at J, with 13 bases between the two ends. Germline V lookup: CDR1 SGHAT, CDR2 FQNNGV. The CDR3 spells CASSLGQGFSYGYTF. In nucleotides, the CDR3 is TGTGCCAGCAGCTTAGGTCAGGGGTTTTCCTATGGCTACACCTTC. Variable domain in full (rest from reference TRBV11-2 and TRBJ1-2): EAGVAQSPRYKIIEKRQSVAFWCNPISGHATLYWYQQILGQGPKLLIQFQNNGVVDDSQLPKDRFSAERLKGVDSTLKIQPAKLEDSAVYLCASSLGQGFSYGYTFGSGTRLTVV.

This clone has a handful of counts. Other DNA sequences in the sample encode the same CDR3. This chain links TRBV7-2 with TRBJ2-1; TRBD1 matches 8 bases. This CDR3 is built from 16 residues. With 1 base clipped from V and 6 bases from J, the junction kept 8 bases outside the gene matches. Germline lookup yields CDR1 SGHTA and CDR2 FQGNSA. Written as DNA, the CDR3 is TGTGCCAGCAGCTTAGATCGGGACAGGCCATCCAATGAGCAGTTCTTC. Its protein product is CASSLDRDRPSNEQFF.

This clone came up a few times. The CDR3 spells CASSLENDPAYGYTF. CDR3 DNA sequence: TGTGCCAGCAGCTTAGAAAACGATCCAGCCTATGGCTACACCTTC. The chain has TRBV11-2 and TRBJ1-2; D not certain. CDR1 SGHAT and CDR2 FQNNGV come from the germline V gene. The V gene lost 0 bases and the J gene lost 4 bases, with 12 bases spanning the gap. The CDR3 has 15 amino acids.

The chain recombines TRBV6-1 with TRBJ1-1; D unclear. Looked up from germline, CDR1 is MNHNS and CDR2 is SASEGT. The CDR3 runs 13 residues. The ends were cut back, 7 bases at V and 10 bases at J, with 19 bases in the middle. The CDR3 here is CASTPRAPSSAFF. CDR3 DNA sequence: TGTGCCAGCACCCCCCGGGCCCCAAGTTCAGCTTTCTTT.

The V and J genes are TRBV30 and TRBJ2-7; D is unresolved. Germline V CDR1 and CDR2: GTSNPN, SVGIG (reference sequence). The V end was cut by 0 bases, the J end by 1 base, with 10 bases between. CDR3 length equals 14 residues. The CDR3 loop is CAWSVLARSYEQYF. CDR3 DNA sequence: TGTGCCTGGAGTGTACTGGCTCGATCCTACGAGCAGTACTTC.

This clone appeared a single time. At one end, the junction sequence differs from germline, possibly due to a read error. The chain joins TRBV7-2 to TRBJ2-1; TRBD1 aligns across 7 bases. Germline CDR1 SGHTA, CDR2 FQGNSA. The CDR3 length is 13 residues. CDR3 bases: TGTGCCAGCAGCCTAGCAAGTACCGGGACAGAGTTCTTC. This codes for CASSLASTGTEFF.

This rearrangement joins TRBV28 to TRBJ2-5, with D hard to call. V dropped 5 bases and J dropped 6 bases, with 16 bases sitting between them. Germline V gene sequence: CDR1 MDHEN, CDR2 SYDVKM. The CDR3 is made up of 14 amino acids. This CDR3 is CASSLVGFRKTQYF. In nucleotides, the CDR3 is TGTGCCAGCAGTCTAGTAGGGTTCAGGAAGACCCAGTACTTC.

The V call is TRBV4-1, the J call TRBJ2-2, with TRBD1 identical over 9 bases. Trimming took 8 bases from V and 1 from J; bases not matched to a gene: 8. CDR1 is MGHRA, CDR2 YSYEKL, per germline. The CDR3 runs 16 residues. Here the CDR3 reads CASRQGVKQNTGELFF. CDR3 nucleotide sequence: TGCGCCAGCCGACAGGGGGTGAAACAGAACACCGGGGAGCTGTTTTTT.

This chain connects TRBV5-4 to TRBJ2-7; 7 bases agree with TRBD1. The CDR3 is 13 residues long. The V and J ends lost 1 base and 3 bases, in that order; junction bases with no gene match: 1. The germline gives CDR1 SGHNT, CDR2 YYREEE (reference sequence). CDR3 region: CASSLQGVYEQYF. CDR3 in DNA: TGTGCCAGCAGCTTGCAGGGGGTCTACGAGCAGTACTTC.

The chain's CDR3 is CATSRDLQGAGETQYF. CDR3 coding DNA: TGTGCCACCAGCAGAGATCTACAAGGGGCTGGCGAGACCCAGTACTTC. The rearrangement joins TRBV15 to TRBJ2-5; D perhaps matches TRBD1 (5 bases). Germline CDR1 LNHNV, CDR2 YYDKDF (reference sequence). V was cut by 0 bases and J by 5 bases, with 16 bases left in between. This CDR3 spans 16 amino acids.

The chain uses TRBV4-3 and TRBJ1-4, with TRBD1 as a possible D gene (5 bases). Germline CDR1 and CDR2: LGHNA and YSLEER. The CDR3 sequence is 16 residues long. V lost 1 base to trimming and J lost 2 bases, with 11 bases between them. The CDR3 DNA follows: TGCGCCAGCAGCCAAGCCGGGGGGGTGACTAATGAAAAACTGTTTTTT. Its translation: CASSQAGGVTNEKLFF.

This chain links TRBV18 with TRBJ1-6, with TRBD1 identical over 7 bases. The ends lost 2 bases at V and 10 bases at J; junction bases unmatched: 2. Germline CDR1 reads KGHSH; CDR2 reads LQKENI. There are 13 residues in the CDR3. The CDR3 here is CASSPSRGSPLHF. The CDR3 DNA sequence: TGTGCCAGCTCACCATCCAGGGGGTCACCCCTCCACTTT.

The chain uses TRBV5-1 and TRBJ2-7; TRBD1 matches 7 bases. J gave up 3 bases and V 4 bases, and 4 bases lay outside the gene matches. Looked up from germline, CDR1 is SGHRS and CDR2 is YFSETQ. CDR3 length: 13 residues. The CDR3: CASSPGQNYEQYF. Written as DNA, the CDR3 is TGCGCCAGCAGCCCGGGACAGAACTACGAGCAGTACTTC. Together with reference TRBV5-1 and TRBJ2-7, the CDR3 gives the full variable domain: KAGVTQTPRYLIKTRGQQVTLSCSPISGHRSVSWYQQTPGQGLQFLFEYFSETQRNKGNFPGRFSGRQFSNSRSEMNVSTLELGDSALYLCASSPGQNYEQYFGPGTRLTVT.

The rearrangement joins TRBV13 to TRBJ2-7; 12 bases fit TRBD2. Trimming removed 2 bases from V and 5 bases from J; junction bases left unmatched: 4. The CDR3 length is 15 residues. Germline lookup yields CDR1 PRHDT and CDR2 FYEKMQ (reference sequence). In nucleotides, the CDR3 is TGTGCCAGCAGCTTATCGACTAGCGGGAGCCACGAGCAGTACTTC. This encodes CASSLSTSGSHEQYF.

J is TRBJ1-2 and V is TRBV7-2; no clear D. CDR3 size: 14 residues. Germline CDR1 SGHTA, CDR2 FQGNSA. V dropped 5 bases and J dropped 3 bases, with 13 bases sitting between them. The CDR3 DNA reads TGTGCCAGCAGCCCCCCGAGGATACACTATGGCTACACCTTC. Amino acids: CASSPPRIHYGYTF.

The chain combines TRBV18 with TRBJ2-7; tentatively, D is TRBD1 or TRBD2 (6 bases each). Germline assignment: CDR1 KGHSH and CDR2 LQKENI. The germline V and J ends were trimmed by 2 bases and 7 bases, with 18 bases remaining between them. The CDR3 length is 15 residues. CDR3 loop: CASSPSGGDTWEQYF. CDR3 coding DNA: TGTGCCAGCTCACCATCAGGCGGGGACACGTGGGAGCAGTACTTC.

This clone has a handful of counts. The rearrangement links TRBV19 to TRBJ1-2, with TRBD1 identical over 10 bases. The trim removed 6 bases at V and 5 bases at J, leaving 6 bases unmatched. Germline CDR1 is LNHDA and CDR2 is SQIVND (reference sequence). The CDR3 runs 14 residues. The chain's CDR3 is CASSSSDRGYGYTF. CDR3 DNA sequence: TGTGCCAGTAGCTCCTCGGACAGGGGGTATGGCTACACCTTC.

In this sample, this clone turned up a few times. Other DNA sequences of this sample code for an identical CDR3. J is TRBJ2-2 and V is TRBV27; D remains unclear. In germline, CDR1 is MNHEY, CDR2 SMNVEV (reference sequence). V lost 3 bases and J lost 0, with 2 bases in between. CDR3 length: 13 amino acids. DNA of the CDR3: TGTGCCAGCAGTTTCCCGAACACCGGGGAGCTGTTTTTT. This encodes CASSFPNTGELFF.

This chain joins TRBV2 and TRBJ2-2, with D tentatively TRBD2 (6 bases). The V and J ends lost 8 bases and 3 bases respectively, with 10 bases between them. Germline values: CDR1 SNHLY, CDR2 FYNNEI. The CDR3 is made up of 13 amino acids. CDR3 residues: CASDGGHTGELFF. The CDR3 DNA sequence: TGTGCCAGCGACGGGGGACACACCGGGGAGCTGTTTTTT.

V gene TRBV4-2 combines with J gene TRBJ1-2; D unresolved. Looked up from germline, CDR1 is LGHNA and CDR2 is YNFKEQ. This CDR3 comprises 13 residues. V lost 2 bases, J lost 6 bases, and 10 bases lay in between. The CDR3 loop reads CASSQKWADGYTF. The DNA of the CDR3 is TGTGCCAGCAGCCAAAAATGGGCGGATGGCTACACCTTC.

This chain links TRBV5-5 with TRBJ2-2, with D perhaps matching TRBD1 (5 bases). With 0 bases removed from V and 4 bases from J, the gap between germline ends came to 13 bases. CDR3 length equals 16 residues. The germline V gene encodes CDR1 SGHKS and CDR2 YYEKEE (reference sequence). The CDR3 sequence: CASSLDWTSGTGELFF. The CDR3 DNA follows: TGTGCCAGCAGCTTGGACTGGACATCGGGCACCGGGGAGCTGTTTTTT.

The rearrangement joins TRBV4-1 to TRBJ2-3; 8 bases line up with TRBD2. Germline V CDR1 and CDR2: MGHRA, YSYEKL. The CDR3 runs to 15 residues. V was clipped by 3 bases and J by 2 bases; unmatched bases: 4. The CDR3 loop reads CASSHYSGITDTQYF. CDR3 in DNA: TGCGCCAGCAGCCACTATAGCGGGATCACAGATACGCAGTATTTT.

The chain has TRBV5-4 and TRBJ1-2; D is ambiguous. The length of the CDR3 is 13 residues. V lost 1 base, J lost 8 bases, and 12 bases lay in between. The germline gives CDR1 SGHNT, CDR2 YYREEE (reference sequence). CDR3: CASSLFYSGGYTF. The CDR3 nucleotides read TGTGCCAGCAGCTTGTTTTACTCGGGCGGCTACACCTTC. The entire variable domain, with the rest obtained from reference TRBV5-4 and TRBJ1-2, is as follows: ETGVTQSPTHLIKTRGQQVTLRCSSQSGHNTVSWYQQALGQGPQFIFQYYREEENGRGNFPPRFSGLQFPNYSSELNVNALELDDSALYLCASSLFYSGGYTFGSGTRLTVV.

The rearrangement uses TRBV28 and TRBJ2-4; D gene unclear. Per germline, CDR1 MDHEN and CDR2 SYDVKM. The V end was cut by 6 bases, the J end by 10 bases, with 16 bases between. This CDR3 has 13 amino acids. CDR3 DNA: TGTGCCAGCAGGCAAAATGGGAATAGAATTCAGTACTTC. Its protein is CASRQNGNRIQYF. Together with reference TRBV28 and TRBJ2-4, the CDR3 gives the full variable domain: DVKVTQSSRYLVKRTGEKVFLECVQDMDHENMFWYRQDPGLGLRLIYFSYDVKMKEKGDIPEGYSVSREKKERFSLILESASTNQTSMYLCASRQNGNRIQYFGAGTRLSVL.

The rearrangement uses TRBV28 and TRBJ2-7; a weak D match, TRBD2 (7 bases). Germline loops: CDR1 MDHEN, CDR2 SYDVKM. The V end was cut by 7 bases, the J end by 4 bases, with 23 bases between. This CDR3 is built from 16 residues. The CDR3 DNA follows: TGTGCCAGCAACCCCCCAGGGGCTAGCGGATTATACGAGCAGTACTTC. This encodes CASNPPGASGLYEQYF.

The chain carries TRBV7-3 and TRBJ2-1, with 7 bases fitting TRBD2. The CDR3 is made up of 14 amino acids. V was clipped by 4 bases and J by 10 bases; unmatched bases: 10. Germline V CDR1 and CDR2: SGHTA, FQGTGA. DNA of the CDR3: TGTGCCAGCAGCTCAGGGAGGGCCGGGGGAGAGCAGTTCTTC. It specifies CASSSGRAGGEQFF.

The chain has TRBV10-1 and TRBJ2-1; 12 nucleotides match TRBD2. The CDR3 extends over 16 amino acids. CDR1 is WNHNN, CDR2 SYGVQD, per germline (reference sequence). The ends lost 8 bases at V and 3 bases at J; junction bases unmatched: 8. CDR3 protein: CASARPGLAGYNEQFF. DNA for the CDR3: TGCGCCAGCGCACGACCGGGACTAGCGGGCTACAATGAGCAGTTCTTC.